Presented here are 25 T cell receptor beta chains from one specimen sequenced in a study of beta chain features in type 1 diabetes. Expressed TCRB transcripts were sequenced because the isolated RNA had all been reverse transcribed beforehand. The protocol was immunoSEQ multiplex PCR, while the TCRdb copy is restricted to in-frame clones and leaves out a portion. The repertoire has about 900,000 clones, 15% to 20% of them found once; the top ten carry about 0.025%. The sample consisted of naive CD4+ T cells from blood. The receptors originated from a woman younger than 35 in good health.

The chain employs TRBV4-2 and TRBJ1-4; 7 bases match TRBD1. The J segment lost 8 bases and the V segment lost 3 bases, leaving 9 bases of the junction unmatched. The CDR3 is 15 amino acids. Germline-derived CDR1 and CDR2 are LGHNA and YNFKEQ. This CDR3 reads CASSHQDRDGEKLFF. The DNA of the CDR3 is TGTGCCAGCAGCCATCAAGACAGGGATGGCGAAAAACTGTTTTTT.

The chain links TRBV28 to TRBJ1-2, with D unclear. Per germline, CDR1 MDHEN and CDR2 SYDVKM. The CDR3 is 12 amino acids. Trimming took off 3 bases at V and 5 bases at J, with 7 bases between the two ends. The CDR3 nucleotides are TGTGCCAGCAGTTTCAGAGAGTATGGCTACACCTTC. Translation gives CASSFREYGYTF.

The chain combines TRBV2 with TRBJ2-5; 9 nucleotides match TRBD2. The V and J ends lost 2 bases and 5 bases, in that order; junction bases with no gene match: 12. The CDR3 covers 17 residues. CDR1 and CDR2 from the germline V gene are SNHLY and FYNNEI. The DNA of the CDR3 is TGTGCCAGCAGTGAATTAGGAGCGGGAGGATCTTACGAGACCCAGTACTTC. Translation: CASSELGAGGSYETQYF.

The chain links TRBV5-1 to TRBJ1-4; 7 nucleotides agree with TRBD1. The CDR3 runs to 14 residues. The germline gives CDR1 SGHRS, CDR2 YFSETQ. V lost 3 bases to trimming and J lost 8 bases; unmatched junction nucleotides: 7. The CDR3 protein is CASSSGQEGEKLFF. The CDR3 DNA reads TGCGCCAGCAGCTCAGGACAGGAAGGAGAAAAACTGTTTTTT.

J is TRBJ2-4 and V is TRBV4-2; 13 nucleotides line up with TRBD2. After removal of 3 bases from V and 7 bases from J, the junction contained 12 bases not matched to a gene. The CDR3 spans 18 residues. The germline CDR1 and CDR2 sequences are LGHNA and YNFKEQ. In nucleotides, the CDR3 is TGTGCCAGCAGCCACGATAGGACTAGCGGGAGATGGGGGAACATTCAGTACTTC. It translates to CASSHDRTSGRWGNIQYF.

CDR3 loop: CASSPIGQGGGFGYTF. Here the CDR3 DNA reads TGTGCCAGCTCACCAATAGGACAGGGTGGTGGCTTTGGCTACACCTTC. This chain connects TRBV18 to TRBJ1-2; 8 nucleotides line up with TRBD1. There are 16 residues in the CDR3. Germline V gene sequence: CDR1 KGHSH, CDR2 LQKENI. The junction had 12 bases not matched to a gene; V was cut back by 2 bases and J by 7 bases.

The CDR3 DNA follows: TGTGCCAGCAGAGGGGGCGAAGAAAAACTGTTTTTT. Its protein is CASRGGEEKLFF. The chain uses TRBV6-6 and TRBJ1-4; TRBD1 aligns across 7 bases. The CDR3 totals 12 residues. The J segment lost 8 bases and the V segment lost 6 bases, leaving 3 bases of the junction unmatched. Germline V gives CDR1 MNHNY, CDR2 SVGAGI (reference sequence).

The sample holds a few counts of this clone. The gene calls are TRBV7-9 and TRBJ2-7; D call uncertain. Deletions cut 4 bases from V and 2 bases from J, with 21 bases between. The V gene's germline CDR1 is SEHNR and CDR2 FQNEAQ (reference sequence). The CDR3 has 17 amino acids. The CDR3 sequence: CASSSRNMAGWAYEQYF. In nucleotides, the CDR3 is TGTGCCAGCAGCTCCAGAAACATGGCAGGTTGGGCCTACGAGCAGTACTTC.

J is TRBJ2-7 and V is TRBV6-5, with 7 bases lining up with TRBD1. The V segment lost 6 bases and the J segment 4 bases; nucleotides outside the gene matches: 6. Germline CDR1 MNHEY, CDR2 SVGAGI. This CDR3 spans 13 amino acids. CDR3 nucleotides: TGTGCCAGCAGCCAACGACAGGGATACGAGCAGTACTTC. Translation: CASSQRQGYEQYF.

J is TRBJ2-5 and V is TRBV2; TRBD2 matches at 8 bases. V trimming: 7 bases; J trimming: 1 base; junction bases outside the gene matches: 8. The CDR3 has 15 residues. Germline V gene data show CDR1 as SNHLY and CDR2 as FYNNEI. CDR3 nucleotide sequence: TGTGCCAGCAATAGGGTAGCGGGGCTCCAAGAGACCCAGTACTTC. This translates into CASNRVAGLQETQYF.

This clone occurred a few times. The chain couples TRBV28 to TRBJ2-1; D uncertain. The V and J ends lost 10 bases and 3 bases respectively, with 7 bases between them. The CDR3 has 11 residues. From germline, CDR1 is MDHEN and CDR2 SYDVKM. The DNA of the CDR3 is TGTGCCATCCGAAACTACAATGAGCAGTTCTTC. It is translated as CAIRNYNEQFF.

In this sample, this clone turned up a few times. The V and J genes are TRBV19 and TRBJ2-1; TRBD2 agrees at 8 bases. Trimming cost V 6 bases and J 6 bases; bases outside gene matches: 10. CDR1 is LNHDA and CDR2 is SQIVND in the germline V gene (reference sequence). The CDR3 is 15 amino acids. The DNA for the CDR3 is TGTGCCAGTAGCCCCGGGGGTAGCGGGATCAATGAGCAGTTCTTC. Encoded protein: CASSPGGSGINEQFF.

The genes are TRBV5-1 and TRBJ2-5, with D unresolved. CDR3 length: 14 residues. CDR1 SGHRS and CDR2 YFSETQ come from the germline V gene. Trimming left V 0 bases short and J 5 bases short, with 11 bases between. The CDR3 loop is CASSLGSVVETQYF. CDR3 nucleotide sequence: TGCGCCAGCAGCTTGGGGTCGGTAGTGGAGACCCAGTACTTC.

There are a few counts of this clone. CDR3 nucleotide sequence: TGCGCCAGCAGCCTCCTTCAAGGGCCGGGGGAGACCCAGTACTTC. The encoded protein is CASSLLQGPGETQYF. The rearrangement joins TRBV4-1 to TRBJ2-5; tentative D call: TRBD2 (5 bases). The CDR3 has 15 amino acids. CDR1 and CDR2 (germline): MGHRA, YSYEKL. Trimming cost V 4 bases and J 5 bases, with 17 bases left between them.

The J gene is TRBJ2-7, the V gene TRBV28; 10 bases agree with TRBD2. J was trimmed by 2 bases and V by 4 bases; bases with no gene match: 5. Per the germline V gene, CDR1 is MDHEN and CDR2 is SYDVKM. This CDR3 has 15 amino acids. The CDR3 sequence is CASSSHGLAAYEQYF. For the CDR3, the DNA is TGTGCCAGCAGTTCACACGGACTAGCGGCCTACGAGCAGTACTTC.

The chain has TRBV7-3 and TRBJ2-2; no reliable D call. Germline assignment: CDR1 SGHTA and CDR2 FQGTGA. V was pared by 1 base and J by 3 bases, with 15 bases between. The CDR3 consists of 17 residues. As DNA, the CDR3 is TGTGCCAGCAGCTTAAACCCGACCGCAAAACACACCGGGGAGCTGTTTTTT. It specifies CASSLNPTAKHTGELFF.

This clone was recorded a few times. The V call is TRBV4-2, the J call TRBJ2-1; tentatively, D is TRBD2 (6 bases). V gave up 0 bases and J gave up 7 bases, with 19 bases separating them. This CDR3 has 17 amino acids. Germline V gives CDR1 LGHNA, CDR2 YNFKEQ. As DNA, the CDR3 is TGTGCCAGCAGCCAAGAGCCTGTGGGAGGCCGGGGTAATGAGCAGTTCTTC. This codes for CASSQEPVGGRGNEQFF.

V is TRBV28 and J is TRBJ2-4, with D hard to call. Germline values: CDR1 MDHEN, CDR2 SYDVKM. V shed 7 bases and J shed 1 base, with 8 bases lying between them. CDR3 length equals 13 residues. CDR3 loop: CASTDFAKNIQYF. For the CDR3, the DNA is TGTGCCAGCACGGATTTTGCCAAAAACATTCAGTACTTC. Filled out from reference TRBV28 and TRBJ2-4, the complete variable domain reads DVKVTQSSRYLVKRTGEKVFLECVQDMDHENMFWYRQDPGLGLRLIYFSYDVKMKEKGDIPEGYSVSREKKERFSLILESASTNQTSMYLCASTDFAKNIQYFGAGTRLSVL.

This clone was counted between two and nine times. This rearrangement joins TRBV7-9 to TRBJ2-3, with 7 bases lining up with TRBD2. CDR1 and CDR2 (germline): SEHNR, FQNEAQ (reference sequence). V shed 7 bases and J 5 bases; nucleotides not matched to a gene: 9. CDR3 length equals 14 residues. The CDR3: CASNGPGGGDTQYF. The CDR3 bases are TGTGCCAGCAACGGCCCGGGCGGGGGAGATACGCAGTATTTT.

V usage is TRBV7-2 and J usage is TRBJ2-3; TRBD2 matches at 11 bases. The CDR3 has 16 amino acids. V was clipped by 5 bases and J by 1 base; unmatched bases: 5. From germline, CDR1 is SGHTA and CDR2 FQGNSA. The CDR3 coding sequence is TGTGCCAGCAGCCCGCCGGGACTAGCGGGCACAGATACGCAGTATTTT. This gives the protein CASSPPGLAGTDTQYF.

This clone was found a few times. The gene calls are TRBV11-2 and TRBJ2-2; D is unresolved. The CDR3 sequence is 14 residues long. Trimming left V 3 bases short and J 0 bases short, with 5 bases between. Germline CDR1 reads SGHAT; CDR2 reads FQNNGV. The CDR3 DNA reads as TGTGCCAGCAGCTTTAGTCCGAACACCGGGGAGCTGTTTTTT. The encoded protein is CASSFSPNTGELFF.

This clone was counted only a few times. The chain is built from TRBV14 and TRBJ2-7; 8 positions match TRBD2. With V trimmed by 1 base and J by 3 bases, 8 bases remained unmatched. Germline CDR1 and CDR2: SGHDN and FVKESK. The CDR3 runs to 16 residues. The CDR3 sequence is CASSQVSGIGGYEQYF. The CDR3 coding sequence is TGTGCCAGCAGCCAAGTTAGCGGGATCGGGGGCTACGAGCAGTACTTC.

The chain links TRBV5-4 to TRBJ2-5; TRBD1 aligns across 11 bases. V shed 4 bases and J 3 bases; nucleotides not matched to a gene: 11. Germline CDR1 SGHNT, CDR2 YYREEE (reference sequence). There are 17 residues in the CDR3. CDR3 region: CASSPNPGQGGEETQYF. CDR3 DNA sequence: TGTGCCAGCAGCCCTAATCCGGGACAGGGGGGTGAAGAGACCCAGTACTTC.

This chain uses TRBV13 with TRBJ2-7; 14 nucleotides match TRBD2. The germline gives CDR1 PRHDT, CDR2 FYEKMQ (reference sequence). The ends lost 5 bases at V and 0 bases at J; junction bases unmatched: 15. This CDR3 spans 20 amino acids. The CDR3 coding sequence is TGTGCCAGCAGCCCAGCCTCTTCCGGGACTAGCGGGAGAGACTCCTACGAGCAGTACTTC. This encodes CASSPASSGTSGRDSYEQYF.

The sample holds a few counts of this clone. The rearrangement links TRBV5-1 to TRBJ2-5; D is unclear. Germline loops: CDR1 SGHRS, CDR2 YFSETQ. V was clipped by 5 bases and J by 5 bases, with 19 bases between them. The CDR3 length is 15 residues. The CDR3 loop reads CASRLVEAPVETQYF. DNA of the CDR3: TGCGCCAGCAGACTCGTCGAGGCACCCGTTGAGACCCAGTACTTC. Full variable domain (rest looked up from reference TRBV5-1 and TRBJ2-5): KAGVTQTPRYLIKTRGQQVTLSCSPISGHRSVSWYQQTPGQGLQFLFEYFSETQRNKGNFPGRFSGRQFSNSRSEMNVSTLELGDSALYLCASRLVEAPVETQYFGPGTRLLVL.